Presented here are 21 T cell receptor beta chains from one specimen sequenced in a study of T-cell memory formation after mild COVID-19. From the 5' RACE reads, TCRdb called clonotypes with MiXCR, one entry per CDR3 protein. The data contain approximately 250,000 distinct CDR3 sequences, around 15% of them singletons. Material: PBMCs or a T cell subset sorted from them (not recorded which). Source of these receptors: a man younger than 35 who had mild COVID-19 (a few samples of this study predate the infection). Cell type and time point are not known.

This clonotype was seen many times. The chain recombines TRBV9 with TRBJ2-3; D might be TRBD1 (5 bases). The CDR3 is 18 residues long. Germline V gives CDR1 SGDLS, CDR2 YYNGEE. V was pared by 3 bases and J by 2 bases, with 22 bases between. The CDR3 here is CASSAEKPGARITDTQYF. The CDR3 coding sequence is TGTGCCAGCAGCGCCGAGAAGCCTGGGGCCCGAATCACAGATACGCAGTATTTT. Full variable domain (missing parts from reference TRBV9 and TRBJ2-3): DSGVTQTPKHLITATGQRVTLRCSPRSGDLSVYWYQQSLDQGLQFLIQYYNGEERAKGNILERFSAQQFPDLHSELNLSSLELGDSALYFCASSAEKPGARITDTQYFGPGTRLTVL.

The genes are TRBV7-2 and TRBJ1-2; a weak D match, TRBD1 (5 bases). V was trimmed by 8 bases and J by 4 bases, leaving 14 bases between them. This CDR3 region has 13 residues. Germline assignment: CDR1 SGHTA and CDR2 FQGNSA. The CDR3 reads CASCPTGGYGYTF. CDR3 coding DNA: TGTGCCAGCTGCCCTACGGGGGGCTATGGCTACACCTTC.

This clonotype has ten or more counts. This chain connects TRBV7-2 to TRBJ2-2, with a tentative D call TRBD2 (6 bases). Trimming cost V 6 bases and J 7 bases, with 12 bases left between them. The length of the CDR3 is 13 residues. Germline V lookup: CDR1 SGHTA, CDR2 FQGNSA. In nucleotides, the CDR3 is TGTGCCAGCAGTACCACCGGGGGCGGGGAGCTGTTTTTT. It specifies CASSTTGGGELFF.

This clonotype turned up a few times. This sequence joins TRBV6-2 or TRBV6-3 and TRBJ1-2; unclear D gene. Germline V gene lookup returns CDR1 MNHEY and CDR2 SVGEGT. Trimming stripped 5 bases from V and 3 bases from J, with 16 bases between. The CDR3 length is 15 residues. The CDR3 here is CASSHPRGEYYGYTF. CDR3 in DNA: TGTGCCAGCAGTCACCCCCGGGGTGAATACTATGGCTACACCTTC.

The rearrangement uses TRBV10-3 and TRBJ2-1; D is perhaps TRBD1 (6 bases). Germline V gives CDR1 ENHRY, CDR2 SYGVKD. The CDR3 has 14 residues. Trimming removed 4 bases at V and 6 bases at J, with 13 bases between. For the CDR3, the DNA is TGTGCCATCAGTGCGAGGGGGTCAGGCAATGAGCAGTTCTTC. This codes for CAISARGSGNEQFF.

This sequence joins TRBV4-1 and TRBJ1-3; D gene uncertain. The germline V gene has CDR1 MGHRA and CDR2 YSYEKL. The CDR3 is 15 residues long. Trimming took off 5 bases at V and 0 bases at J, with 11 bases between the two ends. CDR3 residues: CASSASMSSGNTIYF. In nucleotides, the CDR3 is TGCGCCAGCAGCGCCAGTATGAGCTCTGGAAACACCATATATTTT.

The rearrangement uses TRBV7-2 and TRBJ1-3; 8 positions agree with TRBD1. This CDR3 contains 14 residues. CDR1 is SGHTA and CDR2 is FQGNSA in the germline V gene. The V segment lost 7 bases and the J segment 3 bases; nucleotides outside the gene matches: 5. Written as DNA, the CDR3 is TGTGCCAGCAACAGACAGGGGTTTGGAAACACCATATATTTT. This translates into CASNRQGFGNTIYF. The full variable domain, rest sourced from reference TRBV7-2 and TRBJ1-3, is GAGVSQSPSNKVTEKGKDVELRCDPISGHTALYWYRQSLGQGLEFLIYFQGNSAPDKSGLPSDRFSAERTGGSVSTLTIQRTQQEDSAVYLCASNRQGFGNTIYFGEGSWLTVV.

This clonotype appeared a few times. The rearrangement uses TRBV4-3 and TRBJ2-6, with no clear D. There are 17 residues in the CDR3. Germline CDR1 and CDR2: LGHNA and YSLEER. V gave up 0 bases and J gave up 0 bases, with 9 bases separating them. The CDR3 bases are TGCGCCAGCAGCCAAGATGTCACGTACTCTGGGGCCAACGTCCTGACTTTC. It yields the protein CASSQDVTYSGANVLTF.

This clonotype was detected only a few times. The CDR3 loop is CASSLGTGALNTEAFF. CDR3 sequence (DNA): TGCGCCAGCAGCCTCGGGACAGGGGCGTTGAACACTGAAGCTTTCTTT. V gene TRBV5-1 combines with J gene TRBJ1-1; 10 bases fit TRBD1. J gave up 0 bases and V 4 bases, and 6 bases lay outside the gene matches. Per germline, CDR1 SGHRS and CDR2 YFSETQ. This CDR3 has 16 amino acids.

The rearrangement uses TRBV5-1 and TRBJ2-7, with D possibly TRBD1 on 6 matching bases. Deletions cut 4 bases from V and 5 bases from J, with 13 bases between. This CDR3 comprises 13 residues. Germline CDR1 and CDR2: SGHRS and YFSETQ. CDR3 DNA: TGCGCCAGCAGCCCTGACAGGACCCACGAGCAGTACTTC. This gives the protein CASSPDRTHEQYF. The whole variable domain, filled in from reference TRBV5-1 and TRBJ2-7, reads KAGVTQTPRYLIKTRGQQVTLSCSPISGHRSVSWYQQTPGQGLQFLFEYFSETQRNKGNFPGRFSGRQFSNSRSEMNVSTLELGDSALYLCASSPDRTHEQYFGPGTRLTVT.

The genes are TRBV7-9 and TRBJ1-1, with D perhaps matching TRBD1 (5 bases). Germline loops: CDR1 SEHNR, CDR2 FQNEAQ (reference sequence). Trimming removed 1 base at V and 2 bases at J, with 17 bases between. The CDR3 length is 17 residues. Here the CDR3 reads CASSLEGVGQGNTEAFF. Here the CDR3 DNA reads TGTGCCAGCAGCTTAGAGGGTGTAGGGCAGGGCAACACTGAAGCTTTCTTT.

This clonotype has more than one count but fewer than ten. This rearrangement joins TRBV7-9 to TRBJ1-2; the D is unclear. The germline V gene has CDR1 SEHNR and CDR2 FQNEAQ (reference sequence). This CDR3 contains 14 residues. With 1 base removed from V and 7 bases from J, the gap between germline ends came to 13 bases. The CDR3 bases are TGTGCCAGCAGCTTAGAATTGTTAGCGGGTGGCTACACCTTC. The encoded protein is CASSLELLAGGYTF.

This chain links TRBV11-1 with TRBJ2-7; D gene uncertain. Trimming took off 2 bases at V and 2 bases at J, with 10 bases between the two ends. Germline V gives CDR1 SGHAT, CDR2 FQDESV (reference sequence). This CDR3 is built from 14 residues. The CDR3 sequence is CASSLKFGAYEQYF. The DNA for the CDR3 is TGTGCCAGCAGCTTAAAATTTGGGGCCTACGAGCAGTACTTC.

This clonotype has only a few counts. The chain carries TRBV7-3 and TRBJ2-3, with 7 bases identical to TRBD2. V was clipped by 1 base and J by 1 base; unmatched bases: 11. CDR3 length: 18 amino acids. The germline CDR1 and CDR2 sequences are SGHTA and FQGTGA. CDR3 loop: CASSLRSSSGVRTDTQYF. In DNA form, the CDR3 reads TGTGCCAGCAGCTTAAGGTCCAGCAGCGGGGTACGCACAGATACGCAGTATTTT. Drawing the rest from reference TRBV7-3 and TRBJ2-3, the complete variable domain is GAGVSQTPSNKVTEKGKYVELRCDPISGHTALYWYRQSLGQGPEFLIYFQGTGAADDSGLPNDRFFAVRPEGSVSTLKIQRTERGDSAVYLCASSLRSSSGVRTDTQYFGPGTRLTVL.

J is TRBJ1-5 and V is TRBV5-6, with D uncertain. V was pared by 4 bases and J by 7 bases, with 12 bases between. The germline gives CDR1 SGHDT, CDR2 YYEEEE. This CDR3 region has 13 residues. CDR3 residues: CASSLKSRQPQHF. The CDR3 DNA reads TGTGCCAGCAGCCTCAAGTCGAGGCAGCCCCAGCATTTT.

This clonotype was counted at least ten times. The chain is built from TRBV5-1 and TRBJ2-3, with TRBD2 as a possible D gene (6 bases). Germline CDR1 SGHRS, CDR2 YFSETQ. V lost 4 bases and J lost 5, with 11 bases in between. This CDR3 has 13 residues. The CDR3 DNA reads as TGCGCCAGCAGCCGCGGGATTGGAGATACGCAGTATTTT. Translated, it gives CASSRGIGDTQYF.

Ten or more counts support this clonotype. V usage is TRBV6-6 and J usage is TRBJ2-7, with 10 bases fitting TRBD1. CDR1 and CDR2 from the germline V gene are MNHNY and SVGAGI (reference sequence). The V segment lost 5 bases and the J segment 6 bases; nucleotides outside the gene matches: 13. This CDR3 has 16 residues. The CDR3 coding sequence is TGTGCCAGCAGTAAACCACGTGGGACAGGGGCCGGCGAGCAGTACTTC. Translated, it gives CASSKPRGTGAGEQYF.

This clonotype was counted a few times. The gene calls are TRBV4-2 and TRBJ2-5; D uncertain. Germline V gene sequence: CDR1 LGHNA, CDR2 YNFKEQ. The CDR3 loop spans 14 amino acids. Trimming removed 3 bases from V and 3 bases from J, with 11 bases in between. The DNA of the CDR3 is TGTGCCAGCAGCCAGATCGTGGGGAAAGAGACCCAGTACTTC. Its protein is CASSQIVGKETQYF.

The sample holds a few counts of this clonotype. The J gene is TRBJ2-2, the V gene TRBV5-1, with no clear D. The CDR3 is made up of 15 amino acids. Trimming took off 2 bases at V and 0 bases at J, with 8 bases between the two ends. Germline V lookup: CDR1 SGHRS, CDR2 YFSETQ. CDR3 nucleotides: TGCGCCAGCAGCTTAAACACCGCGAACACCGGGGAGCTGTTTTTT. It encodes CASSLNTANTGELFF. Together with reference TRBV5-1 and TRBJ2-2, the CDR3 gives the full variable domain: KAGVTQTPRYLIKTRGQQVTLSCSPISGHRSVSWYQQTPGQGLQFLFEYFSETQRNKGNFPGRFSGRQFSNSRSEMNVSTLELGDSALYLCASSLNTANTGELFFGEGSRLTVL.

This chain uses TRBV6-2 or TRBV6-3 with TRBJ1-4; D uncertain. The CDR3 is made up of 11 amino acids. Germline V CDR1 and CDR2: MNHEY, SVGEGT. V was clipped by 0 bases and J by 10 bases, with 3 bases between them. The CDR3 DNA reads TGTGCCAGCAGTTACTCTGGAAAACTGTTTTTT. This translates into CASSYSGKLFF.

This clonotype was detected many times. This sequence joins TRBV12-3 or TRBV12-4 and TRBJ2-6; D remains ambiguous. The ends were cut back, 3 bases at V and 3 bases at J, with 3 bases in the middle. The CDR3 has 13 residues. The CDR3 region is CASSFGGANVLTF. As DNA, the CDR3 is TGTGCCAGCAGTTTCGGTGGGGCCAACGTCCTGACTTTC.